These T cell receptor beta chains were read from a single sample in a study of cytomegalovirus exposure and HLA in healthy donors. Sequencing used immunoSEQ multiplex PCR; TCRdb keeps in-frame clones, though not all of them. The sample records fewer than 150,000 clones, over 70% being singletons. The specimen was PBMCs. These receptor sequences come from a woman aged 40 to 55 in good health and CMV-seropositive. Both conserved end residues are trimmed from each CDR3. Each record gives: D gene, V gene, clone size, J gene, CDR3 protein. The D gene is left open where the match is weak. Clone size is shown for a subset of rows, as once, few, many or a class of expanded clone.

.	TRBV29-1	.	TRBJ2-3	SVGLSSTDTQY
TRBD2	TRBV4-1	.	TRBJ2-3	ASSQALGLALPINTQY
TRBD2	TRBV5-4	.	TRBJ2-7	ASSPVTSGAGEQY
.	TRBV7-3	.	TRBJ1-2	ASSPRGDGYGYT
TRBD1	TRBV9	.	TRBJ2-6	ASSAGGQSNSGANVLT
TRBD1	TRBV14	.	TRBJ1-2	ASSQAGTGVGGYT
TRBD2	TRBV7-9	few	TRBJ2-1	ASPRPPPSAGVGNEQF
TRBD1	TRBV11-2	.	TRBJ2-3	ASSLAPHRGLGDTQY
TRBD1	TRBV5-1	.	TRBJ1-1	ASSNGQGEAF
.	TRBV19	.	TRBJ2-1	ASRFRESYNEQF
TRBD1	TRBV6-5	.	TRBJ1-2	ASSLGQGGYYGYT
TRBD1	TRBV5-1	.	TRBJ2-1	ASSLWDRVDEQF
.	TRBV10-3	.	TRBJ2-1	AISRQGAEQF
TRBD1	TRBV19	.	TRBJ2-2	ASSWTGLTGELF
TRBD1	TRBV4-1	.	TRBJ2-3	ASSQPDRGRDTQY
.	TRBV7-9	.	TRBJ2-1	SSSPGLLNEQF
TRBD1	TRBV10-3	few	TRBJ1-6	ATTEQGASSNSPLH
.	TRBV5-1	.	TRBJ1-6	ASSLGLTGSDSPLH
TRBD1	TRBV6-6	.	TRBJ2-7	ASKGQGTGLWYEQY
.	TRBV4-2	.	TRBJ2-7	ASSQHRAYEQY
TRBD1	TRBV5-1	.	TRBJ1-1	ASSSTGGAETF
.	TRBV21-1	.	TRBJ2-3	ASSKGWQGSTDTQY
.	TRBV4-1	.	TRBJ1-1	ASSQGNYRGTNAEAF
TRBD1	TRBV7-9	.	TRBJ1-6	ASSLGTANSPLH
TRBD1	TRBV5-4	.	TRBJ2-1	ASSLVGQGRL
TRBD1	TRBV9	.	TRBJ1-1	ASSASGTAMNTEAF
.	TRBV7-9	.	TRBJ1-4	SSSRSANEKLF
TRBD2	TRBV27	.	TRBJ2-7	ASSYPIAGGPGEQY
.	TRBV7-2	few	TRBJ2-7	ASRPGAGGYEQY
.	TRBV7-3	.	TRBJ2-5	ASSLRQEETQY
TRBD2	TRBV2	.	TRBJ2-5	ASTRLAGGGETQY
TRBD2	TRBV13	.	TRBJ2-4	ASSLGGPSGGGAGQY
.	TRBV2	.	TRBJ2-5	ASTPQETQY
TRBD2	TRBV30	.	TRBJ2-1	AWSNVAGVYNEQF
.	TRBV7-9	.	TRBJ2-3	ASSLSTGSHPDTQY
.	TRBV18	.	TRBJ2-1	ASSRAGSSYNEQF
.	TRBV7-2	few	TRBJ1-5	ASSQDLDLTGQPQH
TRBD2	TRBV14	.	TRBJ2-3	ASSQGASGYDTQY
.	TRBV5-1	.	TRBJ2-2	ASSLGTGYSGELF
.	TRBV29-1	.	TRBJ2-4	SVAHSMNIQY
TRBD2	TRBV4-1	few	TRBJ2-3	ASSASGHSTDTQY
.	TRBV5-6	few	TRBJ2-3	ASSLAFGQLGTDTQY
.	TRBV7-9	.	TRBJ2-7	ASSLESPSYEQY
.	TRBV5-6	once	TRBJ2-5	ASSLGGLADLRRTQY
.	TRBV30	.	TRBJ2-3	AWSGVRERY
.	TRBV5-1	.	TRBJ2-2	ASSSARGPNTGELF
TRBD1	TRBV29-1	.	TRBJ2-7	SVAGTGDFWEQY
TRBD1	TRBV25-1	.	TRBJ1-2	ASSGSSLGQGSGYT
.	TRBV6-1	.	TRBJ2-5	ASSNGRYEGETQY
.	TRBV15	.	TRBJ1-6	ATSTDRNNSPLH